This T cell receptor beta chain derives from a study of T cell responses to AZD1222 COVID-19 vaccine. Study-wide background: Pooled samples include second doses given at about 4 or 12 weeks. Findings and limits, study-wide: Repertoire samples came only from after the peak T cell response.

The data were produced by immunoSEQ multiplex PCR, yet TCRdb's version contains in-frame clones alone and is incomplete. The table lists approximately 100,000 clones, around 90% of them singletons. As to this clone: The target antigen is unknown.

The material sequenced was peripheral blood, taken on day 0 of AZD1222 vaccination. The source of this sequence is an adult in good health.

The CDR3 DNA follows: TGTGCCAGCAGGACTACTAGCGGCCAAGAGACCCAGTACTTC. Encoded protein: CASRTTSGQETQYF. V gene TRBV7-9 combines with J gene TRBJ2-5; 8 nucleotides line up with TRBD2. Germline V gene lookup returns CDR1 SEHNR and CDR2 FQNEAQ (reference sequence). The CDR3 is 14 amino acids. Losses at the gene ends were 6 bases for V and 1 base for J; bases not matched to a gene: 4. Based on the CDR3 plus reference TRBV7-9 and TRBJ2-5, the full variable domain is DTGVSQNPRHKITKRGQNVTFRCDPISEHNRLYWYRQTLGQGPEFLTYFQNEAQLEKSRLLSDRFSAERPKGSFSTLEIQRTEQGDSAMYLCASRTTSGQETQYFGPGTRLLVL.